The present entry profiles one TCR beta chain with its context. The antigen is unknown. Each of the donors had ten milliliters of peripheral blood drawn into EDTA-treated Vacutainer tubes. The record originates from a study of blood T cells in healthy people across ages. Findings and caveats of the study: Roughly linear declines in TCR beta diversity per million T cells occurred with age. Long-lived and aged donors differed, with more naive CD4+ cells and higher diversity in the long-lived.

Then a second PCR, running roughly 6 to 11 cycles, was carried out with a sample-barcoded 5' primer and a J-beta primer mix. Unique molecular identifiers of 12 random nucleotides labeled each cDNA. TCRdb ran MiXCR on the 5' RACE reads and lists one entry per CDR3 protein. This sample carries about 1.6 million distinct CDR3 sequences, roughly 30% of them seen once, and the ten largest clones take around 11%. Material: blood. The receptor was derived from a woman younger than 45 in good health.

The CDR3 bases are TGTGCCAGCAGTGAAGTACTAGGGGTTAATTCACCCCTCCACTTT. It codes for CASSEVLGVNSPLHF. V is TRBV6-1 and J is TRBJ1-6; a weak D match, TRBD1 (5 bases). Trimming pared 1 base from V and 6 bases from J, leaving 10 bases between. CDR1 is MNHNS, CDR2 SASEGT, per germline. The CDR3 runs to 15 residues.